This T cell receptor beta chain was observed in a study of CD8 T cells in Susac syndrome. Reverse transcription of roughly 0.5 to 1 ug RNA was performed with random hexamers. TCRdb redid the calling of the immunoSEQ multiplex PCR reads with MiXCR, one entry per CDR3 protein. The top ten clones hold approximately 0.54% of a sample with roughly 50,000 distinct CDR3 sequences, approximately 93% of them seen once. The CDR3 length is 15 residues. Germline-derived CDR1 and CDR2 are DFQATT and SNEGSKA (reference sequence). Trimming removed 0 bases from V and 4 bases from J; junction bases left unmatched: 7.

The TCR comes from a human donor in good health. Sequencing was carried out using CD8+ T cells from PBMCs. This chain links TRBV20-1 with TRBJ2-3, with TRBD2 matching 7 bases. CDR3: CSARDFPSGADTQYF. In DNA form, the CDR3 reads TGCAGTGCTAGAGACTTCCCTAGCGGAGCAGATACGCAGTATTTT.